This T cell receptor (beta chain) was observed in a study of blood T cell repertoires in COVID-19. The repertoire was sequenced with immunoSEQ multiplex PCR; TCRdb's copy has only in-frame clones and lacks some. The sample consists of 270,000 or so clones, around 87% of them appearing once. Germline V gene data show CDR1 as LNHDA and CDR2 as SQIVND (reference sequence). Trimming took 1 base from V and 4 from J, leaving 8 bases between them. The CDR3 has 13 residues. In its sample, this clone was seen once. The sequence was obtained from an older woman with COVID-19, enrolled during active disease. Specimen: peripheral blood. V is TRBV19 and J is TRBJ2-7, with D possibly TRBD1 on 5 matching bases. In DNA form, the CDR3 reads TGTGCCAGTAGTATAGCAGGGTATTACGAGCAGTACTTC. It yields the protein CASSIAGYYEQYF.